This T cell receptor beta chain was retrieved from a study of CD8+ T cells in alopecia areata (dated by TCRdb to between 2018 and 2020). Looking at the study overall: High-throughput TCRbeta sequencing was used to examine T cell clonal expansion in alopecia areata in both the C3H/HeJ mouse model and human patients. TCRbeta CDR3 regions were amplified by immunoSEQ multiplex PCR with 35 Vbeta forward and 13 Jbeta reverse primers. Clonality in the scalp was compared among normal scalp (n=4), patchy alopecia areata scalp (n=8), and alopecia totalis/universalis scalp (n=8). Scalp tissue and sorted CD4+ and CD8+ peripheral blood T cells from patchy and totalis/universalis alopecia areata patients and from healthy controls were covered by human TCRbeta sequencing. RNA was extracted with the PAXgene miRNA kit for fixed scalp, the miRNeasy kit for PBMCs, and the RNeasy kit for mouse skin. Here is what the overall study found, with its caveats: TCR sequences shared between patients were less clear than in mice, possibly partly because of HLA diversity in the patient population. Resident alphabeta T cells in normal human skin are also sequenced, complicating scalp TCR repertoire analysis, unlike mouse skin dominated by gammadelta T cells. Lesional scalp, especially in alopecia totalis/universalis, showed higher clonality and more expanded CD8+ clones than normal scalp, suggesting antigenic drive.

Note on this clone: Its antigen is currently not known. The input lacks base qualities; no much larger clone sits a single base away.

After PBMCs were isolated by density centrifugation and stained for CD3, CD4 and CD8, a FACSAria was used to sort CD4+ and CD8+ T cells. Scalp biopsies and blood samples were obtained from unaffected controls. V loses 5 bases, J loses 0 bases, and the germline ends lie 14 bases apart. The germline V gene supplies CDR1 SNHLY and CDR2 FYNNEI. The CDR3 starts with the cysteine, ends with the phenylalanine, and has 16 residues. Only the CDR3 portion is preserved as DNA: 48 bases, with reading frame beginning at the first base. Library prep was done by the immunoSEQ multiplex PCR assay. For TCR sequencing, RNA was extracted from every sample and reverse transcribed into cDNA to serve as template. SuperScript III was used to make first-strand cDNA, primed with a 2:1 mix of oligo-dT and random hexamers. A synthetic immune receptor repertoire was used to assess amplification bias, and residual bias was removed computationally. In the paper's pipeline: Raw reads were preprocessed to remove errors, and CDR3 was defined according to IMGT conventions as the region from the conserved cysteine to phenylalanine. Clonality was computed by normalizing Shannon entropy by log2 of the number of productive unique TCRs and subtracting the result from 1. Whether each scalp clone was CD4 or CD8 was inferred by checking scalp TCRbeta sequences against the CD4 and CD8 repertoires from sorted blood. TCRdb obtained this table from immuneACCESS and retained in-frame rearrangements with V and J assigned. These tables miss some clones; where compared with another copy, unresolved V genes account for less than half of the shortfall, and the remainder is unexplained. From that table come the V and J calls and clone size; the DNA was used to work out D and trimming. This sample lists roughly 120,000 clones; roughly 69% were detected once. The ten largest clones capture roughly 2.8% of the sample.

The chain was built from TRBV2 and TRBJ2-1, with the D gene not clear enough to name. The sequence came from a human donor in good health. Sequenced material: CD4+ T cells sorted from blood. The CDR3 region: CASSLQWTSSYNEQFF. The DNA sequence follows: TGTGCCAGCAGTCTACAGTGGACGAGCTCCTACAATGAGCAGTTCTTC.